Given below is one T cell receptor (beta chain) in context. This sample was taken from a study of blood T cell repertoires in COVID-19. As originally analysed: Reference gene primer amplification yielded estimated nucleated cell counts. Generated by immunoSEQ multiplex PCR, the TCRdb table keeps only in-frame clones and is missing some. The V and J calls and the clone size are those of that table, but D and trimming were determined from the DNA. The sample comprises about 230,000 clones, around 83% of which are singletons, and about 2.3% rests with the top ten. The clonotype originates from a man between 35 and 55 years old who had recovered from COVID-19. The sequencing sample was made of peripheral blood.

The DNA for the CDR3 is TGCAGCGTTGCTGCCGTCTGGGACAGGGACTCCTACGAGCAGTACTTC. It specifies CSVAAVWDRDSYEQYF. This rearrangement joins TRBV29-1 to TRBJ2-7, with TRBD1 matching 9 bases. The ends lost 4 bases at V and 0 bases at J; junction bases unmatched: 10. The V gene's germline CDR1 is SQVTM and CDR2 ANQGSEA. CDR3 size: 16 residues.